Listed below are T cell receptor beta chains from one sample, sequenced in a study of T-cell memory formation after mild COVID-19. TCRdb ran MiXCR on the 5' RACE reads and lists one entry per CDR3 protein. The table shows roughly 180,000 distinct CDR3 sequences, with less than 20% occurring only once. Sequenced material: PBMCs or a T cell subset sorted from them (not recorded which). Source of these receptors: a man between 18 and 29 years old who had mild COVID-19 (a few samples of this study predate the infection). Cell type and time point are not known. Both conserved end residues are part of each CDR3. The order of the fields is J gene, clone size, V gene, D gene, CDR3 length, CDR3 DNA, CDR3 protein. A D gene is named only where the DNA matches it firmly. Size tells how often a clone was seen (once, few, many) or the class of an expanded clone, and some rows leave it out.

J: TRBJ2-4; size: few; V: TRBV7-2; D: TRBD2; length: 16; DNA: TGTGCCAGCAGCTTAGTCGGGGGGGCTGGTGGGAACATTCAGTACTTC; CDR3: CASSLVGGAGGNIQYF
J: TRBJ2-1; size: NA; V: TRBV6-5; D: NA; length: 11; DNA: TGTGCCAGCAGTTACTGGGGGGAGCAGTTCTTC; CDR3: CASSYWGEQFF
J: TRBJ2-3; size: many; V: TRBV7-9; D: NA; length: 15; DNA: TGTGCCAGCAGCTTCAGGGCAGCCACCACAGATACGCAGTATTTT; CDR3: CASSFRAATTDTQYF
J: TRBJ1-1; size: NA; V: TRBV4-3; D: NA; length: 13; DNA: TGCGCCAGCAGCCAAGAAATGAACACTGAAGCTTTCTTT; CDR3: CASSQEMNTEAFF
J: TRBJ2-1; size: many; V: TRBV7-9; D: NA; length: 13; DNA: TGTGCCAGCAGCATATTCGACAACAATGAGCAGTTCTTC; CDR3: CASSIFDNNEQFF
J: TRBJ2-1; size: few; V: TRBV7-2; D: TRBD2; length: 13; DNA: TGTGCCAGCAGCTTAGAGGAGCGGGGTTTACAGTTCTTC; CDR3: CASSLEERGLQFF
J: TRBJ2-2; size: NA; V: TRBV5-1; D: TRBD2; length: 15; DNA: TGCGCCAGCAAGACTAGCCCGGCGAACACCGGGGAGCTGTTTTTT; CDR3: CASKTSPANTGELFF
J: TRBJ1-3; size: NA; V: TRBV14; D: NA; length: 16; DNA: TGTGCCAGCAGCCAAGGTTTGGCAGCCTCTGGAAACACCATATATTTT; CDR3: CASSQGLAASGNTIYF
J: TRBJ1-1; size: many; V: TRBV20-1; D: TRBD1; length: 17; DNA: TGCAGTGCTAGGGTTGAAGAACTCTCAGGGGGGTGGACTGAAGCTTTCTTT; CDR3: CSARVEELSGGWTEAFF
J: TRBJ2-3; size: NA; V: TRBV6-4; D: TRBD2; length: 15; DNA: TGTGCCAGCAGTGACGGTGCGGGGGGGCAAGATACGCAGTATTTT; CDR3: CASSDGAGGQDTQYF
J: TRBJ2-2; size: few; V: TRBV20-1; D: NA; length: 14; DNA: TGCAGTGCTAGTCGGGGGCCTCGCACCGGGGAGCTGTTTTTT; CDR3: CSASRGPRTGELFF
J: TRBJ2-2; size: few; V: TRBV4-2; D: NA; length: 16; DNA: TGTGCCAGCAGCCAAGAGGGGACAACGAACACCGGGGAGCTGTTTTTT; CDR3: CASSQEGTTNTGELFF
J: TRBJ2-3; size: NA; V: TRBV15; D: NA; length: 15; DNA: TGTGCCACCAGCAGAACATGGACTAGCACAGATACGCAGTATTTT; CDR3: CATSRTWTSTDTQYF
J: TRBJ2-3; size: NA; V: TRBV5-1; D: NA; length: 15; DNA: TGCGCCAGCAGCTTGGCTGGGGACTTAACAGATACGCAGTATTTT; CDR3: CASSLAGDLTDTQYF
J: TRBJ2-5; size: NA; V: TRBV2; D: NA; length: 11; DNA: TGTGCCAGCAGTGAACTCGAGACCCAGTACTTC; CDR3: CASSELETQYF
J: TRBJ2-3; size: few; V: TRBV7-9; D: NA; length: 14; DNA: TGTGCCAGCAGCCCCACGGCGGGCACAGATACGCAGTATTTT; CDR3: CASSPTAGTDTQYF
J: TRBJ1-2; size: few; V: TRBV28; D: NA; length: 12; DNA: TGTGCCAGCAGTTCCCTTGGGAATGGCTACACCTTC; CDR3: CASSSLGNGYTF
J: TRBJ1-6; size: NA; V: TRBV20-1; D: TRBD1; length: 15; DNA: TGCAGTGCAAGGGGTAGGGCAGGGGGTAATTCACCCCTCCACTTT; CDR3: CSARGRAGGNSPLHF
J: TRBJ2-7; size: NA; V: TRBV6-2/TRBV6-3; D: NA; length: 15; DNA: TGTGCCAGCAGTTACAAAGGGGGGCCCTCCTACGAGCAGTACTTC; CDR3: CASSYKGGPSYEQYF
J: TRBJ2-5; size: few; V: TRBV7-3; D: NA; length: 16; DNA: TGTGCCAGCAGCCCCGGGGCTAGCGCCCTGGCGGGGACCCAGTACTTC; CDR3: CASSPGASALAGTQYF
J: TRBJ2-3; size: NA; V: TRBV29-1; D: TRBD1; length: 13; DNA: TGCAGCGTTGGACCTGACAGGGCGAATACGCAGTATTTT; CDR3: CSVGPDRANTQYF
J: TRBJ2-5; size: few; V: TRBV20-1; D: NA; length: 10; DNA: TGCAGTGCTCTGTGGAAGGTGGGGTACTTC; CDR3: CSALWKVGYF
J: TRBJ1-6; size: few; V: TRBV5-1; D: NA; length: 15; DNA: TGCGCCAGCAGCCAAGCCGGGACGGATAATTCACCCCTCCACTTT; CDR3: CASSQAGTDNSPLHF
J: TRBJ2-3; size: few; V: TRBV5-1; D: TRBD2; length: 17; DNA: TGCGCCAGCAGCTTGGGTCCCCAGCGGGGGGCCACAGATACGCAGTATTTT; CDR3: CASSLGPQRGATDTQYF
J: TRBJ2-1; size: NA; V: TRBV12-5; D: TRBD1; length: 15; DNA: TGTGCTAGTGGTTACCCCGGGACAGGGGTAAATGAGCAGTTCTTC; CDR3: CASGYPGTGVNEQFF
J: TRBJ1-1; size: few; V: TRBV4-3; D: NA; length: 17; DNA: TGCGCCAGCAGCCTTTATACGGGACATTCGTTTAACACTGAAGCTTTCTTT; CDR3: CASSLYTGHSFNTEAFF
J: TRBJ1-5; size: many; V: TRBV18; D: NA; length: 13; DNA: TGTGCCAGCTCACTGGTCAGCAATCAGCCCCAGCATTTT; CDR3: CASSLVSNQPQHF
J: TRBJ2-3; size: NA; V: TRBV27; D: NA; length: 16; DNA: TGTGCCAGCAGGCCCCGGCGAAGGGGGAGCACAGATACGCAGTATTTT; CDR3: CASRPRRRGSTDTQYF
J: TRBJ2-5; size: few; V: TRBV4-1; D: NA; length: 14; DNA: TGCGCCAGCAGCCAAGATCAGGGTTCAGAGACCCAGTACTTC; CDR3: CASSQDQGSETQYF
J: TRBJ2-3; size: NA; V: TRBV7-2; D: TRBD2; length: 15; DNA: TGTGCCAGCAGCACGGGACTAGGTAGCCCAGATACGCAGTATTTT; CDR3: CASSTGLGSPDTQYF
J: TRBJ2-2; size: few; V: TRBV7-3; D: NA; length: 16; DNA: TGTGCCAGCAGCCAGGGTTGGGGAGCGAACACCGGGGAGCTGTTTTTT; CDR3: CASSQGWGANTGELFF
J: TRBJ1-1; size: NA; V: TRBV5-1; D: NA; length: 15; DNA: TGCGCCAGCAGCGTGTCCGGGGCCCCGAACACTGAAGCTTTCTTT; CDR3: CASSVSGAPNTEAFF
J: TRBJ1-1; size: NA; V: TRBV28; D: NA; length: 13; DNA: TGTGCCAGCCTTAGGGGGGACCGCACTGAAGCTTTCTTT; CDR3: CASLRGDRTEAFF
J: TRBJ1-3; size: NA; V: TRBV20-1; D: TRBD1; length: 14; DNA: TGCAGTGCCATCCCCGGGGACAGGGGAACGGTCATATATTTT; CDR3: CSAIPGDRGTVIYF
J: TRBJ2-4; size: many; V: TRBV20-1; D: TRBD1; length: 15; DNA: TGCAGTGCTAGAGATTCCAGGGGGCTGAAAAACATTCAGTACTTC; CDR3: CSARDSRGLKNIQYF
J: TRBJ2-2; size: NA; V: TRBV5-1; D: NA; length: 16; DNA: TGCGCCAGCAGCCTCCTCCCGGGGTCGGGGACCGGGGAGCTGTTTTTT; CDR3: CASSLLPGSGTGELFF
J: TRBJ1-1; size: few; V: TRBV12-3/TRBV12-4; D: NA; length: 14; DNA: TGTGCCAGCACCCAACGGGGCAGGGACACTGAAGCTTTCTTT; CDR3: CASTQRGRDTEAFF
J: TRBJ1-4; size: few; V: TRBV6-5; D: NA; length: 13; DNA: TGTGCCAGCAGTTCGAGGGGGGGTGAAAAACTGTTTTTT; CDR3: CASSSRGGEKLFF
J: TRBJ2-3; size: few; V: TRBV28; D: TRBD2; length: 16; DNA: TGTGCCAGCATCAAGCGGGGGGGCCTTGGAGCAGATACGCAGTATTTT; CDR3: CASIKRGGLGADTQYF
J: TRBJ2-3; size: few; V: TRBV4-3; D: TRBD2; length: 15; DNA: TGCGCCAGCAGGGCCGGGACTAGCGTCCCAGATACGCAGTATTTT; CDR3: CASRAGTSVPDTQYF
J: TRBJ1-3; size: NA; V: TRBV27; D: TRBD1; length: 15; DNA: TGTGCCAGCAGTTTATCTACAGGGGTTGGAAACACCATATATTTT; CDR3: CASSLSTGVGNTIYF
J: TRBJ1-4; size: few; V: TRBV4-2; D: TRBD1; length: 15; DNA: TGTGCCAGCAGCCAATGGACAGGGTTTAGGGAAAAACTGTTTTTT; CDR3: CASSQWTGFREKLFF
J: TRBJ1-6; size: NA; V: TRBV12-3/TRBV12-4; D: NA; length: 17; DNA: TGTGCCAGCAGTTTCCACGGGACCCCGCGGGATAATTCACCCCTCCACTTT; CDR3: CASSFHGTPRDNSPLHF
J: TRBJ1-2; size: NA; V: TRBV21-1; D: NA; length: 18; DNA: TGTGCCAGCAGCGCCCGGTCGGGACAGGGAGCAGCCAACTATGGCTACACCTTC; CDR3: CASSARSGQGAANYGYTF
J: TRBJ1-1; size: few; V: TRBV5-1; D: NA; length: 16; DNA: TGCGCCAGCAGCCCGGGCCTTCGAAGAGACGGCACTGAAGCTTTCTTT; CDR3: CASSPGLRRDGTEAFF
J: TRBJ1-5; size: NA; V: TRBV3-1; D: NA; length: 15; DNA: TGTGCCAGCAGCCAAGGGGCTTTAAGCAATCAGCCCCAGCATTTT; CDR3: CASSQGALSNQPQHF
J: TRBJ2-6; size: NA; V: TRBV3-1; D: NA; length: 16; DNA: TGTGCCAGCAGCCAAGATCCGTACTCTGGGGCCAACGTCCTGACTTTC; CDR3: CASSQDPYSGANVLTF
J: TRBJ1-6; size: many; V: TRBV28; D: NA; length: 12; DNA: TGTGCCAGCAGGGTATTAGGGTCACCCCTCCACTTT; CDR3: CASRVLGSPLHF
J: TRBJ1-3; size: NA; V: TRBV29-1; D: NA; length: 11; DNA: TGCAGCGCCGAGGAGGGGAACACCATATATTTT; CDR3: CSAEEGNTIYF
J: TRBJ2-1; size: NA; V: TRBV7-9; D: NA; length: 14; DNA: TGTGCCAGTCTCCGAGGTAGCTCCTACAATGAGCAGTTCTTC; CDR3: CASLRGSSYNEQFF
J: TRBJ1-6; size: NA; V: TRBV29-1; D: NA; length: 13; DNA: TGCAGCGTTTCCGGGGGTCTTAATTCACCCCTCCACTTT; CDR3: CSVSGGLNSPLHF
J: TRBJ2-1; size: once; V: TRBV30; D: TRBD2; length: 11; DNA: TGTGCCTGGACCAGCGGGGTCCGGGAGTTCTTC; CDR3: CAWTSGVREFF